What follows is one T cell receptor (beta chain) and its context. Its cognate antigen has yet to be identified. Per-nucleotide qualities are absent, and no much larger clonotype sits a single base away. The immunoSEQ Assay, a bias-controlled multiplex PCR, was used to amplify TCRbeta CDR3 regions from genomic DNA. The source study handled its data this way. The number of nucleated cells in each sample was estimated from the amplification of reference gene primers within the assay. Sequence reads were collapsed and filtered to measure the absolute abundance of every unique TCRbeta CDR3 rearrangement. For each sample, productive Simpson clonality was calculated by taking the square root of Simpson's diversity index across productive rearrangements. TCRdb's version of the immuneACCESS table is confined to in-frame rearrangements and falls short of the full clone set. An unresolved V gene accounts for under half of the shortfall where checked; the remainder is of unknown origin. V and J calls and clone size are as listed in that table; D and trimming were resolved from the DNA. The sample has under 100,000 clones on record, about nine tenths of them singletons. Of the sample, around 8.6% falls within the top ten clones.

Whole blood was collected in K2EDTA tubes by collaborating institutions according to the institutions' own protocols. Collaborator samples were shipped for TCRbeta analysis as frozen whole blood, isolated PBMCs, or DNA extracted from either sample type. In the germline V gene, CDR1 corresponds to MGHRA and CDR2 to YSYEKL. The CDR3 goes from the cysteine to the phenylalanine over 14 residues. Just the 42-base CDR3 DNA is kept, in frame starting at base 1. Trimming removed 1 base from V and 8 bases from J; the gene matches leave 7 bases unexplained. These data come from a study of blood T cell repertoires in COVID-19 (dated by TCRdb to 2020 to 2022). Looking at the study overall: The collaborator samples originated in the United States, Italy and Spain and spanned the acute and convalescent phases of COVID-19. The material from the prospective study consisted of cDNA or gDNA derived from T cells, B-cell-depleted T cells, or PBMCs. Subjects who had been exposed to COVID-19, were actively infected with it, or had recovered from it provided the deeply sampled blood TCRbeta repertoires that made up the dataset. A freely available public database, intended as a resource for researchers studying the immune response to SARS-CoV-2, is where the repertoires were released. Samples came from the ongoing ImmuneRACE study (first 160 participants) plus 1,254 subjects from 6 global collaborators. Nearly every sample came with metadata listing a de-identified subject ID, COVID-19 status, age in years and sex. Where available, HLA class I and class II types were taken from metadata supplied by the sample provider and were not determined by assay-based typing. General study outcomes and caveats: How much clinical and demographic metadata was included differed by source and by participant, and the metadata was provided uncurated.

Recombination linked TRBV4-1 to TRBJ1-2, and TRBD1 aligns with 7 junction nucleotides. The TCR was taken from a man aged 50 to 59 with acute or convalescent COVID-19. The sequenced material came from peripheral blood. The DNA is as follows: TGCGCCAGCAGCCAAGGAGACAGGGCTGGAGGCTACACCTTC. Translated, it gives CASSQGDRAGGYTF.